The next 2 T cell receptor beta chains were all read from a single sample in a study of early T cells in non-severe SARS-CoV-2 infection. TCRdb reanalysed the 5' RACE reads using MiXCR and keeps one entry per CDR3 protein. This table holds some 76,000 distinct CDR3 sequences, roughly 13% found once. The sample consisted of whole blood. Receptors were obtained from an adult who was a healthcare worker with PCR-confirmed SARS-CoV-2 infection or an uninfected control (not recorded which).

This clonotype was counted between two and nine times. V is TRBV6-2 or TRBV6-3 and J is TRBJ2-1, with D maybe TRBD2 (7 bases). Between the trimmed V and J ends, which lost 6 bases and 4 bases, there was a span of 13 bases. The CDR3 extends over 14 amino acids. Germline loops: CDR1 MNHEY, CDR2 SVGEGT. The CDR3 region is CASRRGPNYNEQFF. CDR3 DNA sequence: TGTGCCAGCAGGCGGGGGCCCAATTACAATGAGCAGTTCTTC.

This clonotype came up many times. The chain is built from TRBV14 and TRBJ1-5; D might be TRBD1 (5 bases). V shed 2 bases and J shed 2 bases, with 7 bases lying between them. Per germline, CDR1 SGHDN and CDR2 FVKESK. This CDR3 is built from 14 residues. The DNA of the CDR3 is TGTGCCAGCAGCCAAACAGGTGGCAATCAGCCCCAGCATTTT. It translates to CASSQTGGNQPQHF. The whole variable domain, remainder taken from reference TRBV14 and TRBJ1-5, is EAGVTQFPSHSVIEKGQTVTLRCDPISGHDNLYWYRRVMGKEIKFLLHFVKESKQDESGMPNNRFLAERTGGTYSTLKVQPAELEDSGVYFCASSQTGGNQPQHFGDGTRLSIL.